Shown below are 32 T cell receptor beta chains from a single sample sequenced in a study of T cells in localized non-small cell lung cancer (dated by TCRdb to the early 2020s). The library was built by means of the immunoSEQ multiplex PCR assay. Drawn from immuneACCESS, this table holds only the in-frame rearrangements with V and J called that TCRdb kept. Clones are partly lost; checked studies trace under half to an unresolved V gene and leave the rest unexplained. Counted in this sample were about 25,000 clones; roughly 90% of them appeared once. 13% to 15% of the sample goes to the ten largest clones. The source material was peripheral blood, sampled before any cancer treatment. Source of these receptors: a female donor at least 60 years old with stage I lung adenocarcinoma.

The rearrangement uses TRBV18 and TRBJ2-7, with 7 positions matching TRBD1. There are 13 residues in the CDR3. Trimming at V came to 6 bases and at J to 3 bases, leaving 5 bases not matched to a gene. Germline CDR1 is KGHSH and CDR2 is LQKENI. The CDR3 region has the DNA TGTGCCAGCTCGACCGGGACAGACTACGAGCAGTACTTC. Its protein is CASSTGTDYEQYF.

This clone was recorded only once. The genes are TRBV4-1 and TRBJ2-2; 9 nucleotides align to TRBD1. V trimming: 1 base; J trimming: 5 bases; junction bases outside the gene matches: 8. There are 17 residues in the CDR3. Germline V gene sequence: CDR1 MGHRA, CDR2 YSYEKL. Here the CDR3 reads CASSQVGTGPATGELFF. Here the CDR3 DNA reads TGCGCCAGCAGCCAAGTTGGGACAGGGCCAGCTACCGGGGAGCTGTTTTTT.

This clone was seen only once. The gene calls are TRBV4-1 and TRBJ2-5; D gene uncertain. Germline-derived CDR1 and CDR2 are MGHRA and YSYEKL. The CDR3 runs 13 residues. Between the trimmed V and J ends, which lost 1 base and 2 bases, there was a span of 5 bases. The CDR3, as DNA: TGCGCCAGCAGCCAAGCAGAGCAAGAGACCCAGTACTTC. Its translation is CASSQAEQETQYF.

The V gene is TRBV6-1, the J gene TRBJ1-6; TRBD1 might be the D (5 bases). The V end was cut by 8 bases, the J end by 7 bases, with 15 bases between. The CDR3 is 14 amino acids. The V gene's germline CDR1 is MNHNS and CDR2 SASEGT. DNA for the CDR3: TGTGCCAGCGGTATTGGATGGGGCAATTCACCCCTCCACTTT. Residues: CASGIGWGNSPLHF.

The CDR3 coding sequence is TGTGCCAGCAGCTTAGCCGGGACAGGGTTTCTCTCTGGGGCCAACGTCCTGACTTTC. This codes for CASSLAGTGFLSGANVLTF. The rearrangement links TRBV7-9 to TRBJ2-6, with 9 nucleotides matching TRBD1. V was clipped by 0 bases and J by 0 bases; unmatched bases: 6. The CDR3 length is 19 residues. Germline CDR1 and CDR2: SEHNR and FQNEAQ (reference sequence). Together with reference TRBV7-9 and TRBJ2-6, the CDR3 gives the full variable domain: DTGVSQNPRHKITKRGQNVTFRCDPISEHNRLYWYRQTLGQGPEFLTYFQNEAQLEKSRLLSDRFSAERPKGSFSTLEIQRTEQGDSAMYLCASSLAGTGFLSGANVLTFGAGSRLTVL.

The chain carries TRBV30 and TRBJ2-1; D unclear. Germline CDR1 is GTSNPN and CDR2 is SVGIG (reference sequence). This CDR3 has 11 amino acids. V lost 3 bases and J 3 bases, leaving 3 bases between the germline ends. CDR3 nucleotide sequence: TGTGCCTGGAGGGGCTACAATGAGCAGTTCTTC. Its protein product is CAWRGYNEQFF.

This clone was seen only a few times. The chain joins TRBV13 to TRBJ1-2; no clear D. V dropped 1 base and J dropped 4 bases, with 7 bases sitting between them. Germline lookup yields CDR1 PRHDT and CDR2 FYEKMQ (reference sequence). The CDR3 length is 13 residues. The CDR3 coding sequence is TGTGCCAGCAGCTTAGACCTCTTCTATGGCTACACCTTC. Amino acid sequence: CASSLDLFYGYTF.

V and J are TRBV9 and TRBJ2-2; 7 bases match TRBD2. CDR3 length equals 15 residues. Germline CDR1 SGDLS, CDR2 YYNGEE. Unmatched junction bases numbered 9, after V lost 5 bases and J lost 5 bases. The CDR3 spells CASRPAGAETGELFF. As DNA, the CDR3 is TGTGCCAGCAGGCCCGCGGGAGCGGAAACCGGGGAGCTGTTTTTT.

V usage is TRBV10-3 and J usage is TRBJ1-2; 8 nucleotides line up with TRBD1. The CDR3 has 13 amino acids. Germline lookup yields CDR1 ENHRY and CDR2 SYGVKD. V lost 7 bases, J lost 5 bases, and 6 bases stayed unmatched. The DNA of the CDR3 is TGTGCCATCACCGCAGGGGGCGGTTATGGCTACACCTTC. Encoded protein: CAITAGGGYGYTF.

This rearrangement joins TRBV2 to TRBJ2-5, with 11 bases identical to TRBD2. Per germline, CDR1 SNHLY and CDR2 FYNNEI. There are 14 residues in the CDR3. After removal of 5 bases from V and 5 bases from J, the junction contained 4 bases not matched to a gene. The CDR3 sequence: CASSLAGGAETQYF. The DNA for the CDR3 is TGTGCCAGCAGTTTAGCGGGGGGGGCCGAGACCCAGTACTTC.

The chain joins TRBV5-5 to TRBJ2-3, with TRBD2 as a possible D gene (6 bases). Germline CDR1 SGHKS, CDR2 YYEKEE (reference sequence). This CDR3 is built from 15 residues. Trimming removed 3 bases from V and 2 bases from J, with 13 bases in between. The DNA for the CDR3 is TGTGCCAGCAGCTGGCGGGACGGAACCACAGATACGCAGTATTTT. Protein sequence: CASSWRDGTTDTQYF.

The rearrangement links TRBV7-9 to TRBJ2-7; tentatively, D is TRBD1 (5 bases). In germline, CDR1 is SEHNR, CDR2 FQNEAQ (reference sequence). Trimming stripped 4 bases from V and 3 bases from J, with 7 bases between. This CDR3 region has 12 residues. The CDR3 is CASSSTVYEQYF. The DNA for the CDR3 is TGTGCCAGCAGCTCGACAGTCTACGAGCAGTACTTC.

The rearrangement joins TRBV11-2 to TRBJ1-2; D uncertain. V was clipped by 2 bases and J by 5 bases, with 15 bases between them. Germline V gene lookup returns CDR1 SGHAT and CDR2 FQNNGV. This CDR3 has 15 residues. This CDR3 reads CASSLNFGEYYGYTF. The CDR3 DNA reads as TGTGCCAGCAGCTTAAACTTCGGGGAGTATTATGGCTACACCTTC.

The gene calls are TRBV1 and TRBJ1-5; TRBD1 reflects the table's D call only, with no check against the DNA. TRBV1 is a pseudogene. This CDR3 has 15 residues. In DNA, the CDR3 is TGCACCAGCGGCCACCGGGACAAAGACAATCAGCCCCAGCATTTT. It is translated as CTSGHRDKDNQPQHF.

J is TRBJ1-1 and V is TRBV6-4; 7 bases line up with TRBD1. Germline CDR1 MRHNA, CDR2 SNTAGT. The CDR3 loop spans 14 amino acids. The trim removed 6 bases at V and 4 bases at J, leaving 8 bases unmatched. In nucleotides, the CDR3 is TGTGCCAGCAGGACGGACAGGTCGGGCACTGAAGCTTTCTTT. Its protein product is CASRTDRSGTEAFF.

For this clone: Additional DNA sequences in this sample encode the identical CDR3. V and J are TRBV11-3 and TRBJ2-7; D possibly corresponds to TRBD2 (5 bases). V was pared by 6 bases and J by 5 bases, with 14 bases between. The CDR3 has 13 residues. Germline CDR1 is SGHNT and CDR2 is YENEEA. CDR3 loop: CASSFPSGHEQYF. The CDR3 region has the DNA TGTGCCAGCAGTTTTCCCAGCGGTCACGAGCAGTACTTC.

This clone was detected only a few times. The same CDR3 is also encoded by other DNA sequences in this sample. The chain employs TRBV9 and TRBJ2-2; D uncertain. The V gene lost 0 bases and the J gene lost 5 bases, with 2 bases spanning the gap. Per germline, CDR1 SGDLS and CDR2 YYNGEE. The CDR3 has 12 amino acids. CDR3: CASSVGTGELFF. The DNA of the CDR3 is TGTGCCAGCAGCGTAGGTACCGGGGAGCTGTTTTTT.

This sequence joins TRBV5-1 and TRBJ1-2; 8 bases fit TRBD1. The junction had 4 bases not matched to a gene; V was cut back by 0 bases and J by 3 bases. The CDR3 contains 15 residues. Germline V gives CDR1 SGHRS, CDR2 YFSETQ. The CDR3 nucleotides are TGCGCCAGCAGCTTGGGGACAGGGTTGGACTATGGCTACACCTTC. It translates to CASSLGTGLDYGYTF.

J is TRBJ2-5 and V is TRBV5-6, with 9 bases identical to TRBD2. This CDR3 contains 14 residues. Germline CDR1 SGHDT, CDR2 YYEEEE. V was pared by 2 bases and J by 7 bases, with 6 bases of the junction left unmatched. CDR3 loop: CASSFLVAGATQYF. The CDR3 DNA reads TGTGCCAGCAGCTTCCTCGTAGCGGGGGCGACCCAGTACTTC.

The V call is TRBV18, the J call TRBJ1-2; 7 bases match TRBD1. Germline assignment: CDR1 KGHSH and CDR2 LQKENI. Losses at the gene ends were 1 base for V and 4 bases for J; bases not matched to a gene: 12. This CDR3 region has 17 residues. The DNA for the CDR3 is TGTGCCAGCTCACCACTCCCCAGCACAGGGGTCGCCTATGGCTACACCTTC. Translated: CASSPLPSTGVAYGYTF.

J is TRBJ2-1 and V is TRBV11-2; TRBD1 aligns across 7 bases. V lost 5 bases to trimming and J lost 10 bases; unmatched junction nucleotides: 11. Germline lookup yields CDR1 SGHAT and CDR2 FQNNGV. This CDR3 has 14 amino acids. The CDR3 protein is CASSQSPDRWEQFF. The DNA of the CDR3 is TGTGCCAGCAGCCAGAGCCCGGACAGGTGGGAGCAGTTCTTC.

The chain has TRBV5-1 and TRBJ2-3, with 10 bases matching TRBD2. Germline loops: CDR1 SGHRS, CDR2 YFSETQ. The CDR3 sequence is 20 residues long. V was clipped by 0 bases and J by 3 bases; unmatched bases: 16. The CDR3 protein is CASSLGSNYLAGVGTDTQYF. The CDR3 bases are TGCGCCAGCAGCTTGGGATCTAATTATCTAGCGGGAGTTGGTACAGATACGCAGTATTTT.

The chain carries TRBV5-6 and TRBJ2-1; 10 nucleotides match TRBD1. Germline assignment: CDR1 SGHDT and CDR2 YYEEEE. V was clipped by 2 bases and J by 7 bases; unmatched bases: 9. This CDR3 is built from 16 residues. This chain's CDR3 is CASSFGTGEIRNEQFF. DNA of the CDR3: TGTGCCAGCAGCTTCGGGACAGGGGAGATCAGGAATGAGCAGTTCTTC.

Only one count was recorded for this clone. The chain joins TRBV4-1 to TRBJ2-7, with TRBD1 as a possible D gene (6 bases). Germline V CDR1 and CDR2: MGHRA, YSYEKL. This CDR3 spans 15 amino acids. The V end was cut by 4 bases, the J end by 5 bases, with 18 bases between. The CDR3 nucleotides read TGCGCCAGCAGCCGGGAAGGGCCAGGGGCGAACGAGCAGTACTTC. Translating it yields CASSREGPGANEQYF.

The chain has TRBV7-2 and TRBJ2-7; 14 bases map to TRBD2. Germline CDR1 SGHTA, CDR2 FQGNSA. V lost 4 bases, J lost 5 bases, and 4 bases stayed unmatched. This CDR3 has 15 residues. The CDR3 here is CASSSPGLAGDEQYF. The CDR3 DNA is TGTGCCAGCAGCTCTCCGGGACTAGCGGGAGACGAGCAGTACTTC.

This chain connects TRBV7-9 to TRBJ1-1; no definite D call. This CDR3 contains 14 residues. Germline CDR1 is SEHNR and CDR2 is FQNEAQ (reference sequence). Trimming stripped 6 bases from V and 1 base from J, with 12 bases between. The CDR3 loop reads CASSPTRKNTEAFF. CDR3 DNA sequence: TGTGCCAGCAGTCCCACCCGGAAGAACACTGAAGCTTTCTTT.

The rearrangement links TRBV6-5 to TRBJ1-4, with 9 bases identical to TRBD1. Trimming removed 4 bases from V and 0 bases from J; junction bases left unmatched: 3. Germline assignment: CDR1 MNHEY and CDR2 SVGAGI. The CDR3 loop spans 16 amino acids. The CDR3 DNA reads TGTGCCAGCAGTTTACAGGGGGCCTCAACTAATGAAAAACTGTTTTTT. Amino acid sequence: CASSLQGASTNEKLFF.

The rearrangement links TRBV5-1 to TRBJ1-1, with 8 bases aligning to TRBD1. The CDR3 is 14 residues long. CDR1 and CDR2 (germline): SGHRS, YFSETQ. The ends lost 6 bases at V and 8 bases at J; junction bases unmatched: 12. CDR3 nucleotides: TGCGCCAGCAACTATGACAGGGGCGTCCCGGAAGCTTTCTTT. Translated: CASNYDRGVPEAFF.

This clone showed up just once. The chain recombines TRBV28 with TRBJ1-5; possibly TRBD1 for D (5 bases). V shed 5 bases and J shed 0 bases, with 11 bases lying between them. There are 15 residues in the CDR3. Germline-derived CDR1 and CDR2 are MDHEN and SYDVKM. CDR3 sequence (DNA): TGTGCCAGCAGTAGAGGGGCTTCTAGCAATCAGCCCCAGCATTTT. The encoded protein is CASSRGASSNQPQHF.

This CDR3 reads CAPSPQSTEAFF. CDR3 bases: TGTGCCCCCTCCCCACAGAGCACTGAAGCTTTCTTT. V gene TRBV21-1 combines with J gene TRBJ1-1; the table's D call, TRBD1, was not checked against the DNA. TRBV21-1 is a listed pseudogene. There are 12 residues in the CDR3.

The chain carries TRBV4-1 and TRBJ2-7; the D is unclear. The germline CDR1 and CDR2 sequences are MGHRA and YSYEKL. The CDR3 sequence is 13 residues long. The V gene lost 1 base and the J gene lost 2 bases, with 6 bases spanning the gap. CDR3: CASSQGRTYEQYF. The DNA of the CDR3 is TGCGCCAGCAGCCAAGGTCGAACCTACGAGCAGTACTTC.

The chain carries TRBV7-9 and TRBJ1-1; a possible D gene is TRBD1 (5 bases). CDR1 is SEHNR and CDR2 is FQNEAQ in the germline V gene (reference sequence). The CDR3 consists of 13 residues. Trimming pared 5 bases from V and 1 base from J, leaving 8 bases between. CDR3 in DNA: TGTGCCAGCAGCCCTGGGACGAACACTGAAGCTTTCTTT. Amino acids: CASSPGTNTEAFF.